This T cell receptor (beta chain) was obtained from a study of T cell repertoires in cytomegalovirus infection (dated by TCRdb to about 2019). Regarding the complete study: Alongside well-studied HLA-B-restricted epitopes, the peptide stimulations were aimed at recently identified HLA-C-restricted CMV epitopes, whose presentation resists viral immunomodulation. Because public TCR beta signatures pointed to carriage of CMV infection together with the matching HLA type, the HLA type of each donor mattered for the analysis.

Overall study results and their limits: Cumulative frequency of public TCR beta family members discriminated carriers of CMV infection plus the relevant HLA type in this cohort and an independent approximately 350-donor cohort. The ex vivo response was dominated by HLA-C-restricted CMV-specific TCR beta clonotypes, which also provided the single most frequent clonotype in two of eight donors.

Sequencing relied on an Illumina HiSeq 1500. The public reads were quality trimmed at Q25 with fastp and then assembled into clones with MiXCR by TCRdb, keeping productive beta chains. Each CDR3 protein gets just one entry, which takes the most common genes and DNA from the rows behind it. The table for this sample lists roughly 120,000 distinct CDR3 sequences; about 30% of them were counted only once. Of the sample, around 80% is held by the ten largest clones. Reading from cysteine to phenylalanine, the CDR3 counts 13 amino acids. Just the 39-base CDR3 DNA is kept, in frame starting at base 1. CDR1 and CDR2 are drawn from the germline V gene: SGHTA, FQGTGA. V is clipped by 2 bases and J by 6 bases, and the sequence between their germline boundaries is 10 bases long. Note on this clonotype: Its antigen remains undetermined. There are no base qualities to consult, and no much larger clone falls within one base.

This specimen's treatment or condition label, per the study, means: in vitro stimulation with specific CMV peptide epitopes to enrich CMV-specific T cells. The sequence derives from a human donor in good health (CMV status not recorded). Some clones in this sample may be carry-over from other donors' samples. The sample was CD8+ T cells from cultured PBMCs, taken from culture after CMV antigen stimulation. The chain is encoded by TRBV7-3 joined to TRBJ1-2; TRBD1 might be the D gene, on 5 matching bases. The DNA is as follows: TGTGCCAGCAGCTTAGGACTGGGGGATGGCTACACCTTC. Translated, this gives CASSLGLGDGYTF. The variable domain in full, with residues beyond the CDR3 obtained from the reference TRBV7-3 and TRBJ1-2 genes, is GAGVSQTPSNKVTEKGKYVELRCDPISGHTALYWYRQSLGQGPEFLIYFQGTGAADDSGLPNDRFFAVRPEGSVSTLKIQRTERGDSAVYLCASSLGLGDGYTFGSGTRLTVV.